This T cell receptor beta chain was captured in a study of neurological immune-mediated disorders. The study, taken as a whole, reports: HTLV-1-associated myelopathy displayed the greatest TCR clonal expansion, and multiple sclerosis exhibited the smallest, lower than that of healthy controls. When the repertoires were grouped phylogenetically, those of 18 of the 34 multiple sclerosis patients came together in a single cluster of related CDR3 sequences, which points to a possible repertoire-level signature.

This clonotype was observed at least ten times. Its antigen is unknown. The cDNA was generated through 5'RACE incorporating 10-nucleotide random UMIs. TCRdb re-derived calls from the 5' RACE reads in MiXCR, one entry per CDR3 protein. The sample holds some 86,000 distinct CDR3 sequences, 2.6% seen once. V lost 0 bases, J lost 8 bases, and 7 bases lay in between. Germline CDR1 and CDR2: GTSNPN and SVGIG (reference sequence). CDR3 length equals 12 residues. The clonotype originates from a woman aged 25 to 39 with multiple sclerosis. The rearrangement joins TRBV30 to TRBJ1-4; D remains ambiguous. The sequenced sample consisted of PBMCs. As DNA, the CDR3 is TGTGCCTGGAGTGTATCGGGGGAAAAACTGTTTTTT. Translated, it gives CAWSVSGEKLFF. The complete variable domain, with remaining parts taken from reference TRBV30 and TRBJ1-4, reads SQTIHQWPATLVQPVGSPLSLECTVEGTSNPNLYWYRQAAGRGLQLLFYSVGIGQISSEVPQNLSASRPQDRQFILSSKKLLLSDSGFYLCAWSVSGEKLFFGSGTQLSVL.